These T cell receptor beta chains were read from a single sample in a study of blood T cell dynamics during melanoma immunotherapy. The method was immunoSEQ multiplex PCR; TCRdb's version includes in-frame clones alone and lacks a portion of them. The data hold roughly 16,000 clones, with roughly 84% observed a single time. Sample: blood, taken from a patient treated with checkpoint blockade. The source is a human donor with melanoma. Each CDR3 is given with its conserved first and last residue. Fields, in order: V gene, clone size, J gene, CDR3 protein. Rows give clone size only sometimes, using once, few, many, or a class for an expanded clone.

V: TRBV7-2; size: NA; J: TRBJ2-7; CDR3: CASSLGGGYEQYF
V: TRBV15; size: once; J: TRBJ1-2; CDR3: CATSRGQGIRSTF
V: TRBV5-4; size: NA; J: TRBJ2-7; CDR3: CASSLTPTYEQYF
V: TRBV2; size: NA; J: TRBJ1-1; CDR3: CASSVWAAEAFF
V: TRBV11-2; size: NA; J: TRBJ2-7; CDR3: CASSQRTGRGFKVYEQYF
V: TRBV5-1; size: NA; J: TRBJ2-1; CDR3: CASSLAGLGSSYNEQFF
V: TRBV4-3; size: NA; J: NA; CDR3: CASSGGTGGYEQYF
V: TRBV7-2; size: NA; J: TRBJ2-1; CDR3: CASSPQELAGEGINNEQFF
V: TRBV5-1; size: NA; J: TRBJ1-4; CDR3: CASGEIDGGEKLFF
V: TRBV5-6; size: NA; J: TRBJ1-4; CDR3: CASSLGAATYEKLFF
V: TRBV12-5; size: NA; J: TRBJ2-1; CDR3: CASGLVRAAGNEQFF
V: TRBV28; size: NA; J: TRBJ2-1; CDR3: CASSPSPPLQDGNYNEQFF
V: TRBV7-2; size: NA; J: TRBJ2-1; CDR3: CASSLEGTSRRNEQFF
V: TRBV28; size: NA; J: NA; CDR3: CASSLWGVEQYF
V: TRBV18; size: large; J: TRBJ2-5; CDR3: CASSNQETQYF
V: TRBV6-5; size: medium-sized; J: TRBJ2-2; CDR3: CASSSLGGSTGELFF
V: TRBV7-3; size: NA; J: TRBJ2-1; CDR3: CASSLYASGHYNEQFF